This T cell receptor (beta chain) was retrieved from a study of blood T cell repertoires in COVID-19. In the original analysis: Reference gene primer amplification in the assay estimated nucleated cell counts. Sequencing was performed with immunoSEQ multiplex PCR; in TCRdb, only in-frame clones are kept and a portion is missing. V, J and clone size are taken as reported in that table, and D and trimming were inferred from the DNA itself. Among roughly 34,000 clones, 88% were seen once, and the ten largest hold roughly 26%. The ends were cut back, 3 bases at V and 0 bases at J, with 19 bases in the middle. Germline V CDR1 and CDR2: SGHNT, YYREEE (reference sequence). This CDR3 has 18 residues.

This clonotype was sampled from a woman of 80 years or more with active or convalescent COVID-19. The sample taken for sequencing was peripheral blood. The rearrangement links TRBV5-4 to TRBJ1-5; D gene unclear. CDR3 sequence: CASSYHAGKPYSNQPQHF. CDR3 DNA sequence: TGTGCCAGCAGCTACCATGCCGGGAAACCTTATAGCAATCAGCCCCAGCATTTT.